This record concerns one T cell receptor beta chain sequence. The repertoire was sequenced with immunoSEQ multiplex PCR; TCRdb's copy has only in-frame clones and lacks some. The data hold some 210,000 clones, with more than 70% observed a single time. This record belongs to a study of blood T cell repertoires in COVID-19. Study-level background: T cells, B-cell-depleted T cells, or PBMCs supplied cDNA or gDNA.

Trimming took 5 bases from V and 3 from J; bases not matched to a gene: 3. This CDR3 contains 14 residues. Germline-derived CDR1 and CDR2 are SEHNR and FQNEAQ (reference sequence). This TCR derives from a man in his thirties or forties with acute COVID-19. The V call is TRBV7-9, the J call TRBJ1-4, with 7 bases fitting TRBD1. The sequencing sample was made of PBMCs or T cells enriched from blood (not recorded which). The CDR3 nucleotides read TGTGCCAGCAGCGACGGACAGGCTAATGAAAAACTGTTTTTT. It is translated as CASSDGQANEKLFF.